A single sample gave rise to the 23 T cell receptor beta chains below, sequenced in a study of breast tumors, draining lymph nodes, adjacent tissues. The lymph nodes were axillary draining lymph nodes from breast cancer patients. TCRdb independently ran MiXCR on the multiplex PCR reads; one entry per CDR3 protein. The profile shows some 120,000 distinct CDR3 sequences, about 20% of them singletons. Sequencing was carried out using axillary lymph node tissue. The receptors come from a female donor with breast cancer. Some clones in this sample may be carry-over from other donors' samples.

This clonotype was detected ten times or more. The chain couples TRBV4-1 to TRBJ2-2, with TRBD2 identical over 9 bases. V shed 1 base, J shed 1 base, and the junction held 1 base outside the gene matches. The V gene's germline CDR1 is MGHRA and CDR2 YSYEKL. This CDR3 has 16 residues. CDR3 sequence: CASSQGLAVNTGELFF. The CDR3 DNA reads as TGCGCCAGCAGCCAAGGACTAGCGGTGAACACCGGGGAGCTGTTTTTT.

This chain connects TRBV15 to TRBJ1-1; D unresolved. Germline values: CDR1 LNHNV, CDR2 YYDKDF (reference sequence). V gave up 0 bases and J gave up 0 bases, with 8 bases separating them. This CDR3 has 15 amino acids. The CDR3 reads CATSRDAGLNTEAFF. The CDR3 DNA reads as TGTGCCACCAGCAGAGACGCTGGGTTGAACACTGAAGCTTTCTTT.

Concerning this clonotype: Since a much larger clone is just one base distant, this may be a read error. The V gene is TRBV19, the J gene TRBJ1-5; TRBD1 matches at 9 bases. CDR1 and CDR2 from the germline V gene are LNHDA and SQIVND (reference sequence). The CDR3 has 13 residues. Trimming removed 10 bases from V and 7 bases from J; junction bases left unmatched: 8. CDR3 in amino acids: CATADRGGQPQHF. DNA for the CDR3: TGTGCCACGGCGGACAGGGGTGGACAGCCCCAGCATTTT.

This clonotype showed up many times. V is TRBV5-1 and J is TRBJ2-3; 7 bases match TRBD1. The germline CDR1 and CDR2 sequences are SGHRS and YFSETQ. V shed 10 bases, J shed 5 bases, and the junction held 1 base outside the gene matches. This CDR3 is 10 amino acids long. CDR3 loop: CAPGGDTQYF. In nucleotides, the CDR3 is TGCGCCCCAGGGGGAGATACGCAGTATTTT.

Notes on this clonotype: One base away lies a much larger clone, so this may be a sequencing read error. The chain couples TRBV29-1 to TRBJ2-3, with 12 bases aligning to TRBD2. With V trimmed by 2 bases and J by 3 bases, 6 bases remained unmatched. The CDR3 sequence is 16 residues long. Germline V gives CDR1 SQVTM, CDR2 ANQGSEA. The CDR3 nucleotides read TGCAGCGTTGAACCGACTAGCGGGAGTAGTACAGATACGCAGTATTTT. It translates to CSVEPTSGSSTDTQYF.

This chain joins TRBV30 and TRBJ1-4; no firm D call. The CDR3 runs 11 residues. The V gene's germline CDR1 is GTSNPN and CDR2 SVGIG (reference sequence). The V end was cut by 2 bases, the J end by 8 bases, with 6 bases between. The CDR3 DNA follows: TGTGCCTGGAGTCGACGAGAAAAACTGTTTTTT. It specifies CAWSRREKLFF.

This clonotype has a count of ten or more. The genes are TRBV18 and TRBJ2-7, with TRBD1 identical over 9 bases. Germline CDR1 KGHSH, CDR2 LQKENI. CDR3 length: 14 amino acids. The V and J ends lost 6 bases and 6 bases, in that order; junction bases with no gene match: 9. The CDR3 DNA is TGTGCCAGCTCTCAGGGACAGGGACCCTTCGAGCAGTACTTC. Amino acids: CASSQGQGPFEQYF.

This clonotype was detected many times. The V call is TRBV7-9, the J call TRBJ1-5; no definite D call. The CDR3 consists of 13 residues. Germline CDR1 is SEHNR and CDR2 is FQNEAQ (reference sequence). The V gene lost 0 bases and the J gene lost 6 bases, with 6 bases spanning the gap. The CDR3 spells CASSLAEGQPQHF. CDR3 nucleotide sequence: TGTGCCAGCAGCTTAGCGGAAGGTCAGCCCCAGCATTTT.

Concerning this clonotype itself: This may stem from a read error, because a much larger clone lies one nucleotide away. The chain recombines TRBV2 with TRBJ1-2; 7 bases align to TRBD1. CDR1 is SNHLY and CDR2 is FYNNEI in the germline V gene. The CDR3 spans 16 residues. Written as DNA, the CDR3 is TGTACCAGCAGTGCCAATCCAGGGGGGCAGTACTATGGCTACACCTTC. Its translation: CTSSANPGGQYYGYTF.

Many counts were recorded for this clonotype. The chain carries TRBV6-5 and TRBJ2-7; D is ambiguous. Germline V lookup: CDR1 MNHEY, CDR2 SVGAGI. CDR3 length: 9 residues. V was trimmed by 8 bases and J by 7 bases, leaving 6 bases between them. The CDR3 nucleotides are TGTGCCAGCGGCTGGGAGCAGTACTTC. This gives the protein CASGWEQYF.

In its sample, this clonotype was seen many times. V and J are TRBV7-6 and TRBJ2-1, with 8 nucleotides matching TRBD2. Germline assignment: CDR1 SGHVS and CDR2 FNYEAQ. The CDR3 contains 17 residues. Trimming removed 6 bases from V and 0 bases from J; junction bases left unmatched: 10. In DNA, the CDR3 is TGTGCCAGCAGTTACACAGGTAGCGGGGTCTCCTACAATGAGCAGTTCTTC. This gives the protein CASSYTGSGVSYNEQFF.

Regarding this clonotype: A much bigger clone sits one base away, suggesting this may be a read error. The V call is TRBV28, the J call TRBJ2-7; D call uncertain. Trimming shortened V by 3 bases and J by 2 bases, and 11 bases separated the two germline ends. Germline V gives CDR1 MDHEN, CDR2 SYDVKM. This CDR3 comprises 14 residues. CDR3 coding DNA: TGTGCCAGCAGTTTGTCGGGCGGAACCTACGAGCAGTACTTC. Encoded protein: CASSLSGGTYEQYF.

This clonotype was counted many times. The V gene is TRBV20-1, the J gene TRBJ1-3, with unresolved D. Germline CDR1 and CDR2: DFQATT and SNEGSKA (reference sequence). The CDR3 is 17 amino acids. Trimming took 0 bases from V and 7 from J, leaving 22 bases between them. The CDR3 loop is CSARDLLNLHDWNTIYF. In DNA, the CDR3 is TGCAGTGCTAGAGACCTACTAAATTTACACGACTGGAACACCATATATTTT.

This clonotype showed up just once. The chain recombines TRBV5-1 with TRBJ1-1; D remains unclear. The V end lost 0 bases, the J end lost 1 base, and 13 bases lay between the germline ends. The CDR3 loop spans 16 amino acids. Germline loops: CDR1 SGHRS, CDR2 YFSETQ. The CDR3 nucleotides are TGCGCCAGCAGCTTGGAGACAACCTACCCGAACACTGAAGCTTTCTTT. It specifies CASSLETTYPNTEAFF.

This clonotype was seen many times. This chain uses TRBV20-1 with TRBJ2-1, with D perhaps matching TRBD2 (6 bases). The germline V and J ends were trimmed by 0 bases and 4 bases, with 19 bases remaining between them. This CDR3 region has 17 residues. The germline gives CDR1 DFQATT, CDR2 SNEGSKA (reference sequence). CDR3 amino acids: CSARDGGVAVDYNEQFF. The CDR3 DNA reads as TGCAGTGCTAGAGACGGGGGAGTTGCGGTTGATTACAATGAGCAGTTCTTC.

Details on this clonotype: This could be a read error, since a much larger clone is one nucleotide away. The chain couples TRBV20-1 to TRBJ1-3; D is perhaps TRBD1 (5 bases). CDR1 DFQATT and CDR2 SNEGSKA come from the germline V gene (reference sequence). The CDR3 totals 15 residues. Here the CDR3 DNA reads TGCAGTGCTCCCGGGACTGTTAGCTCTGGAAACACCATACATTTT. Protein product: CSAPGTVSSGNTIHF.

The chain couples TRBV3-1 to TRBJ2-7; 10 bases match TRBD2. The trim removed 3 bases at V and 0 bases at J, leaving 17 bases unmatched. The CDR3 spans 20 residues. Germline assignment: CDR1 LGHDT and CDR2 YNNKEL (reference sequence). CDR3 region: CASSQKPGLARVGISYEQYF. The CDR3 DNA sequence: TGTGCCAGCAGCCAGAAACCGGGACTAGCGAGAGTGGGGATCTCCTACGAGCAGTACTTC.

The genes are TRBV5-1 and TRBJ2-2; tentatively, D is TRBD2 (5 bases). Trimming pared 3 bases from V and 7 bases from J, leaving 16 bases between. This CDR3 has 15 amino acids. Germline assignment: CDR1 SGHRS and CDR2 YFSETQ. The CDR3, as DNA: TGCGCCAGCAGCTCGGGGTCAGGCACGAGCGGGGAGCTGTTTTTT. Translating it yields CASSSGSGTSGELFF.

Many counts were recorded for this clonotype. This sequence joins TRBV19 and TRBJ2-7, with D perhaps matching TRBD1 (5 bases). The germline V gene has CDR1 LNHDA and CDR2 SQIVND (reference sequence). With 1 base removed from V and 5 bases from J, the gap between germline ends came to 12 bases. CDR3 size: 14 residues. The CDR3 region is CASSIAQGTNEQYF. The DNA for the CDR3 is TGTGCCAGTAGTATAGCTCAGGGCACGAACGAGCAGTACTTC.

This clonotype was seen at least ten times. This chain connects TRBV19 to TRBJ1-3, with D perhaps matching TRBD1 (6 bases). V gave up 5 bases and J gave up 0 bases, with 11 bases separating them. In germline, CDR1 is LNHDA, CDR2 SQIVND (reference sequence). The CDR3 has 15 amino acids. The CDR3 reads CASSPWDTSGNTIYF. Written as DNA, the CDR3 is TGTGCCAGTAGTCCCTGGGACACCTCTGGAAACACCATATATTTT.

This clonotype was counted many times. The chain combines TRBV7-9 with TRBJ2-7; maybe TRBD1 (5 bases). The CDR3 runs 15 residues. Germline CDR1 is SEHNR and CDR2 is FQNEAQ (reference sequence). V was shortened by 5 bases and J by 0 bases, with 14 bases between the two germline ends. The CDR3 DNA reads as TGTGCCAGCAGCCCGGACATCTTTAGCTCCTACGAGCAGTACTTC. As protein: CASSPDIFSSYEQYF.

This clonotype has a count of ten or more. The rearrangement uses TRBV9 and TRBJ2-7, with 9 bases aligning to TRBD2. Germline CDR1 is SGDLS and CDR2 is YYNGEE. This CDR3 comprises 15 residues. V shed 4 bases and J 12 bases; nucleotides not matched to a gene: 17. CDR3 loop: CASSSGVAGDSLPYF. In DNA form, the CDR3 reads TGTGCCAGCAGCTCAGGGGTAGCGGGAGACTCCCTTCCGTACTTC. Combining the CDR3 with reference TRBV9 and TRBJ2-7 gives the whole variable domain DSGVTQTPKHLITATGQRVTLRCSPRSGDLSVYWYQQSLDQGLQFLIQYYNGEERAKGNILERFSAQQFPDLHSELNLSSLELGDSALYFCASSSGVAGDSLPYFGPGTRLTVT.

At least ten counts were recorded for this clonotype. The chain carries TRBV20-1 and TRBJ2-2; D call uncertain. CDR1 DFQATT and CDR2 SNEGSKA come from the germline V gene (reference sequence). The V and J ends lost 1 base and 1 base respectively, with 4 bases between them. This CDR3 has 13 residues. CDR3 sequence (DNA): TGCAGTGCTAGAGTGGGGAACACCGGGGAGCTGTTTTTT. Translating gives CSARVGNTGELFF.